This TCR beta chain was obtained from a study of blood T cell repertoires in COVID-19. The germline CDR1 and CDR2 sequences are SQVTM and ANQGSEA. The CDR3 has 14 residues. The germline V and J ends were trimmed by 3 bases and 2 bases, with 14 bases remaining between them. This clone was recorded once. Data came from immunoSEQ multiplex PCR; TCRdb stores just in-frame clones and leaves some out. The data hold some 50,000 clones, with approximately 86% observed a single time. This rearrangement joins TRBV29-1 to TRBJ2-7; possibly TRBD1 for D (5 bases). The sample was peripheral blood. This receptor was taken from a man aged 40-50 years with active COVID-19. CDR3 coding DNA: TGCAGCGTTGAGGTAGTAGGGGCCACCTACGAGCAGTACTTC. It codes for CSVEVVGATYEQYF.